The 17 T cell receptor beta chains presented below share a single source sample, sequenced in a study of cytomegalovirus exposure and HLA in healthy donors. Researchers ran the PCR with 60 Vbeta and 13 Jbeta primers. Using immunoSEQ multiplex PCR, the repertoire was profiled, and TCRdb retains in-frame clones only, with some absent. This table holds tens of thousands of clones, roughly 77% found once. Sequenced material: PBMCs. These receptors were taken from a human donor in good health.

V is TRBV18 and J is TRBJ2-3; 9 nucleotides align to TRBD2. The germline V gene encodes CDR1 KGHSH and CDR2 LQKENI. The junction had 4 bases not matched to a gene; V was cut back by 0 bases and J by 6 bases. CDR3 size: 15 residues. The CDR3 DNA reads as TGTGCCAGCTCACCACCTAGCGGGGGATCCGATACGCAGTATTTT. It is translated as CASSPPSGGSDTQYF. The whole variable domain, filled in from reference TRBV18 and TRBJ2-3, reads NAGVMQNPRHLVRRRGQEARLRCSPMKGHSHVYWYRQLPEEGLKFMVYLQKENIIDESGMPKERFSAEFPKEGPSILRIQQVVRGDSAAYFCASSPPSGGSDTQYFGPGTRLTVL.

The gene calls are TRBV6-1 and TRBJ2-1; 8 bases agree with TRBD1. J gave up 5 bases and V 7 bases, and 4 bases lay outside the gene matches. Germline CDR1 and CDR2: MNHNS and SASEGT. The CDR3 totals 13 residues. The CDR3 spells CASTLQGDNEQFF. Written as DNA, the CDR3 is TGTGCCAGCACGCTACAGGGGGACAATGAGCAGTTCTTC.

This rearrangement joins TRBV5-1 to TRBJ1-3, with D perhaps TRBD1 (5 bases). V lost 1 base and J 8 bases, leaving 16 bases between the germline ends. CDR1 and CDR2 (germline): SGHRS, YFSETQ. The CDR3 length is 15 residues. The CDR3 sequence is CASSLMGPNSDTIYF. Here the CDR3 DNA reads TGCGCCAGCAGCTTGATGGGGCCCAATTCCGACACCATATATTTT.

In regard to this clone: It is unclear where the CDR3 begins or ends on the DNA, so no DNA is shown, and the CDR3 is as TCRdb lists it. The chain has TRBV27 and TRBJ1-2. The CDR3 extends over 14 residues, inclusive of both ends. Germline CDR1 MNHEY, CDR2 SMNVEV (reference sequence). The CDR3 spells CASSWAEGNYGYPF.

The CDR3 DNA sequence: TGCGCCAGCAGTCGGCAGGGGAACTATGGCTACACCTTC. Translating gives CASSRQGNYGYTF. The chain couples TRBV10-2 to TRBJ1-2; TRBD1 might be the D (6 bases). The V end was cut by 5 bases, the J end by 2 bases, with 9 bases between. The CDR3 runs to 13 residues. The germline V gene encodes CDR1 WSHSY and CDR2 SAAADI.

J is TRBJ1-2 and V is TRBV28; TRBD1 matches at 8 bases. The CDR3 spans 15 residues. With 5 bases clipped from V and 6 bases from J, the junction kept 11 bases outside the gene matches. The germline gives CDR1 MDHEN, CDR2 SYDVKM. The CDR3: CASSPSGRGLNGYTF. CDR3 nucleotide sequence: TGTGCCAGCAGTCCATCGGGCAGGGGGCTCAATGGCTACACCTTC.

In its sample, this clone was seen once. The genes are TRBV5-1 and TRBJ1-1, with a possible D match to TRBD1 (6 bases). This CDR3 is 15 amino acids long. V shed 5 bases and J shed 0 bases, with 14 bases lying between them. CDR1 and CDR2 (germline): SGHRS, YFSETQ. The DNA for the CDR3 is TGCGCCAGCAGACTCCGGGACATCATGAACACTGAAGCTTTCTTT. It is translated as CASRLRDIMNTEAFF.

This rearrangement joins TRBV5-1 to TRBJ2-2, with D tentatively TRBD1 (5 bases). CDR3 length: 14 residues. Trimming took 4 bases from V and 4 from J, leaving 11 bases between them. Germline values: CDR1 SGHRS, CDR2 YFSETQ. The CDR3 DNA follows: TGCGCCAGCAGCGTAGGGGATGCCACCGGGGAGCTGTTTTTT. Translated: CASSVGDATGELFF.

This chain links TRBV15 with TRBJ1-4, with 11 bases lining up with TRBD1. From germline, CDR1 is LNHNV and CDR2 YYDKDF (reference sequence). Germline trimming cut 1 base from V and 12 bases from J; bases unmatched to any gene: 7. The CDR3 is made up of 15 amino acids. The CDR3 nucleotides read TGTGCCACCAGCAGAGTTGGGACAGGGGGAGCTGAACTGTTTTTT. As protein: CATSRVGTGGAELFF.

The CDR3 region is CASSSDGGANSPLHF. CDR3 DNA sequence: TGTGCCAGTAGTTCGGACGGAGGGGCCAATTCACCCCTCCACTTT. The gene calls are TRBV19 and TRBJ1-6, with D perhaps TRBD1 (5 bases). The CDR3 totals 15 residues. CDR1 is LNHDA, CDR2 SQIVND, per germline (reference sequence). V was pared by 5 bases and J by 7 bases, with 15 bases between.

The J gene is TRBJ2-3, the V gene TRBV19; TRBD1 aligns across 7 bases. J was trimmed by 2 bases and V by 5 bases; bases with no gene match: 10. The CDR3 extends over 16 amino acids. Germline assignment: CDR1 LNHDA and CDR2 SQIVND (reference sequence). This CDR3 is CASSLTLQGTTDTQYF. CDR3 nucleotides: TGTGCCAGTAGTCTCACCCTACAGGGGACCACAGATACGCAGTATTTT.

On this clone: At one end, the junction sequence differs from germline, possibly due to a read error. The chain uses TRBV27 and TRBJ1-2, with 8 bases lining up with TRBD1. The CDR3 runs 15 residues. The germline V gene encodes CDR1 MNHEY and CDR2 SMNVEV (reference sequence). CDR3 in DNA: TGTGCCAGCAGTTTATCGGACAGGGCCTCGTATGGCTACCCCTTC. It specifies CASSLSDRASYGYPF.

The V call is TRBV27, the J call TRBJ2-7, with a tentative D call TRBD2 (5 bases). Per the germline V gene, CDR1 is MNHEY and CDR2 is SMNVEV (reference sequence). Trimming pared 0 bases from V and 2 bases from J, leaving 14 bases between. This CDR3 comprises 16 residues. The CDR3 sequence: CASSLSDMRVTYEQYF. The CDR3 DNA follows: TGTGCCAGCAGTTTATCCGACATGAGGGTGACCTACGAGCAGTACTTC.

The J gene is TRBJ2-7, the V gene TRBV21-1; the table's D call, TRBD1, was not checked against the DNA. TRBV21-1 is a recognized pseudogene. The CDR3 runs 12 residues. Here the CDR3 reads CASQQQVREQYF. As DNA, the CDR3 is TGTGCCAGCCAACAGCAGGTACGGGAGCAGTACTTC.

CDR3 residues: CASSLRHPGRNEQYF. Here the CDR3 DNA reads TGCGCCAGCAGCTTGAGGCATCCCGGGAGGAACGAGCAGTACTTC. The chain carries TRBV5-1 and TRBJ2-7, with 7 bases that match TRBD2. This CDR3 region has 15 residues. The germline V gene encodes CDR1 SGHRS and CDR2 YFSETQ. Losses at the gene ends were 1 base for V and 5 bases for J; bases not matched to a gene: 9.

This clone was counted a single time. DNA of the CDR3: TGTGCCAGCACCCCGGGACAGGAACGAAACACCATATATTTT. Translation: CASTPGQERNTIYF. V and J are TRBV6-6 and TRBJ1-3; TRBD1 aligns across 8 bases. V was pared by 7 bases and J by 5 bases, with 7 bases of the junction left unmatched. Germline assignment: CDR1 MNHNY and CDR2 SVGAGI (reference sequence). The length of the CDR3 is 14 residues.

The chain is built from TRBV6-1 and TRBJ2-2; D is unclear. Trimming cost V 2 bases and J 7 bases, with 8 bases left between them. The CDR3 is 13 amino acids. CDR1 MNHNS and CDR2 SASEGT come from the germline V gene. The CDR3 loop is CASSELVFGELFF. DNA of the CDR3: TGTGCCAGCAGTGAACTAGTTTTCGGGGAGCTGTTTTTT.